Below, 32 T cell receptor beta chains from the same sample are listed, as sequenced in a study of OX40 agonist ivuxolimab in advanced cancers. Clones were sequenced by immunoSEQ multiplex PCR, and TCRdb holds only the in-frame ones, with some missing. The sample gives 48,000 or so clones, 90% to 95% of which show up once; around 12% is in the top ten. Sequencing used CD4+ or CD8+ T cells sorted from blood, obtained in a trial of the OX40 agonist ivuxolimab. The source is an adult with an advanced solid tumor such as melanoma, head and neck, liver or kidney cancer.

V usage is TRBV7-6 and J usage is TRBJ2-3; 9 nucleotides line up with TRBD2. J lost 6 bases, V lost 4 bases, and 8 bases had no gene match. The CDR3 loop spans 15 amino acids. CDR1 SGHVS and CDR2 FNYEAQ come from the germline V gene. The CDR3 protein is CASSSDLAGLDTQYF. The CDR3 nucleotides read TGTGCCAGCAGCTCCGACCTAGCGGGATTGGATACGCAGTATTTT.

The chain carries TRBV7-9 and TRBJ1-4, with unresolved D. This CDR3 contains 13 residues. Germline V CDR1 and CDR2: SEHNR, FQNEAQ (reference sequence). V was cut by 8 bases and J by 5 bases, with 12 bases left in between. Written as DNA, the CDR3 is TGTGCCAGCGGGGTTGGGGTAAATGAAAAACTGTTTTTT. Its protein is CASGVGVNEKLFF. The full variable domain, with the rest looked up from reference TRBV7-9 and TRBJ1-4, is DTGVSQNPRHKITKRGQNVTFRCDPISEHNRLYWYRQTLGQGPEFLTYFQNEAQLEKSRLLSDRFSAERPKGSFSTLEIQRTEQGDSAMYLCASGVGVNEKLFFGSGTQLSVL.

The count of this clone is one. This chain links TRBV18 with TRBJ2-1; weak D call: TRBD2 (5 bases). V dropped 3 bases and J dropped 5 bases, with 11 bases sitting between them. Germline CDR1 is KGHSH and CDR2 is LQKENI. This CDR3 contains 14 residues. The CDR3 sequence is CASSPSEGNNEQFF. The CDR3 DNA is TGTGCCAGCTCACCTTCCGAGGGAAACAATGAGCAGTTCTTC.

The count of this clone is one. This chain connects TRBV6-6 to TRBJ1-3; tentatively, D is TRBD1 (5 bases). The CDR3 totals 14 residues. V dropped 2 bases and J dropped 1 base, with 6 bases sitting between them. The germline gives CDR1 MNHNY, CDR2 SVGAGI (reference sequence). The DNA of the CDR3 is TGTGCCAGCAGTTACGAGGGGTCTGGAAACACCATATATTTT. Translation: CASSYEGSGNTIYF.

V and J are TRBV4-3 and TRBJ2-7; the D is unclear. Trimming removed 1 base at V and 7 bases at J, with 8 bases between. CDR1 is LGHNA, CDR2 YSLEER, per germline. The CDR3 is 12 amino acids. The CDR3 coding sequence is TGCGCCAGCAGCCAAGTTCCGGAAGAGCAGTACTTC. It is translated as CASSQVPEEQYF.

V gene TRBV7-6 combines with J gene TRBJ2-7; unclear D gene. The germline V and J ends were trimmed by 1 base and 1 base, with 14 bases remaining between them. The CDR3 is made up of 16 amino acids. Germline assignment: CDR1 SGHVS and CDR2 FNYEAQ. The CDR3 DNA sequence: TGTGCCAGCAGCTTAGGTCAAGGTCAGGATTCCTACGAGCAGTACTTC. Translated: CASSLGQGQDSYEQYF.

CDR3 in amino acids: CASSPSMNYEQYF. CDR3 coding DNA: TGTGCCAGTAGTCCGTCGATGAACTACGAGCAGTACTTC. The chain is built from TRBV19 and TRBJ2-7; D remains ambiguous. Germline V gene data show CDR1 as LNHDA and CDR2 as SQIVND (reference sequence). The CDR3 sequence is 13 residues long. Deletions cut 5 bases from V and 3 bases from J, with 11 bases between.

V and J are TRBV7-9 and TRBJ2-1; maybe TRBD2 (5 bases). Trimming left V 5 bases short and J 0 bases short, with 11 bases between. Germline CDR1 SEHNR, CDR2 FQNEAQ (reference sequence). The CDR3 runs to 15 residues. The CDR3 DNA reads TGTGCCAGCAGCCCTGAGGGCAGCTCCTACAATGAGCAGTTCTTC. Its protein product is CASSPEGSSYNEQFF.

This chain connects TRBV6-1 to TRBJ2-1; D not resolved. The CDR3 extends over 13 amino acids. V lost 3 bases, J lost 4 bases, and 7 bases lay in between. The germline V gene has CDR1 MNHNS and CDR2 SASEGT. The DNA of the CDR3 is TGTGCCAGCAGTGAGGCGGCGTACAATGAGCAGTTCTTC. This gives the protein CASSEAAYNEQFF.

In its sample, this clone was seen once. This chain's CDR3 is CASSVGVVEQYF. CDR3 in DNA: TGTGCCAGCAGTGTAGGGGTGGTCGAGCAGTACTTC. V and J are TRBV7-9 and TRBJ2-7; D may be TRBD1 (5 bases). This CDR3 is 12 amino acids long. Trimming left V 6 bases short and J 6 bases short, with 12 bases between. Germline V gives CDR1 SEHNR, CDR2 FQNEAQ (reference sequence). Full variable domain (rest looked up from reference TRBV7-9 and TRBJ2-7): DTGVSQNPRHKITKRGQNVTFRCDPISEHNRLYWYRQTLGQGPEFLTYFQNEAQLEKSRLLSDRFSAERPKGSFSTLEIQRTEQGDSAMYLCASSVGVVEQYFGPGTRLTVT.

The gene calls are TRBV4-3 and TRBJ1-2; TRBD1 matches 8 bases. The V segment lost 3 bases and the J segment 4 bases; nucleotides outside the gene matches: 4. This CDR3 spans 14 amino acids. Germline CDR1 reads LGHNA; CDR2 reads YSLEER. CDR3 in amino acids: CASSQETGVYGYTF. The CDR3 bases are TGCGCCAGCAGCCAGGAGACAGGGGTCTATGGCTACACCTTC.

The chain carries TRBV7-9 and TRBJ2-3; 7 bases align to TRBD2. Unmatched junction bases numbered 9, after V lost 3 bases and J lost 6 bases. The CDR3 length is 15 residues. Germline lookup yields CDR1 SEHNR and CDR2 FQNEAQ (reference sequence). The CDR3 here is CASSLAAGPGDTQYF. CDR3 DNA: TGTGCCAGCAGCTTGGCAGCGGGGCCTGGGGATACGCAGTATTTT. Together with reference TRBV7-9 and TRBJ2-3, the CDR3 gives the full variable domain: DTGVSQNPRHKITKRGQNVTFRCDPISEHNRLYWYRQTLGQGPEFLTYFQNEAQLEKSRLLSDRFSAERPKGSFSTLEIQRTEQGDSAMYLCASSLAAGPGDTQYFGPGTRLTVL.

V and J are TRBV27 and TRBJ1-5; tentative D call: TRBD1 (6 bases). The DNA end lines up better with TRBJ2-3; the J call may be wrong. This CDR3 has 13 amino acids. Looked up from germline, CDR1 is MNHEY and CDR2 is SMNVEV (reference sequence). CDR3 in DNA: TGTGCCAGCAGTCCAATAACAGGGATTCCCCAGTATTTT. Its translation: CASSPITGIPQYF.

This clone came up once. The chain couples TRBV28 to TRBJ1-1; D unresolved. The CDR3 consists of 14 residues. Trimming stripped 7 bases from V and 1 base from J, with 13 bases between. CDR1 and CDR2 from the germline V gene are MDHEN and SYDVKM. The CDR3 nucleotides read TGTGCCAGCACAGACGCCGGCCGGAACACTGAAGCTTTCTTT. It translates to CASTDAGRNTEAFF.

The CDR3 region has the DNA TGTGCCACTCTTAGAGCGGGAGGTATCCAAGAGACCCAGTACTTC. It specifies CATLRAGGIQETQYF. V gene TRBV6-5 combines with J gene TRBJ2-5, with 9 bases identical to TRBD2. Unmatched junction bases numbered 10, after V lost 10 bases and J lost 1 base. Germline V gene lookup returns CDR1 MNHEY and CDR2 SVGAGI. CDR3 size: 15 residues.

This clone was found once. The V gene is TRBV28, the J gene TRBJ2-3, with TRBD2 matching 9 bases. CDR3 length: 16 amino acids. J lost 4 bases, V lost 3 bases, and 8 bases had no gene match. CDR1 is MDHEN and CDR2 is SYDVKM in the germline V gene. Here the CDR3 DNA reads TGTGCCAGCAGTTTCTATAGCGGGAGCGGGTCAGATACGCAGTATTTT. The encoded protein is CASSFYSGSGSDTQYF.

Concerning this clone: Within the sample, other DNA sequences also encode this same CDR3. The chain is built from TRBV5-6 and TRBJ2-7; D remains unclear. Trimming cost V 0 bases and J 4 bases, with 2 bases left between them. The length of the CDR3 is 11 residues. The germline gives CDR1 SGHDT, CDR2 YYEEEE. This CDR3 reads CASSLGYEQYF. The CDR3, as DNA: TGTGCCAGCAGCTTGGGATACGAGCAGTACTTC. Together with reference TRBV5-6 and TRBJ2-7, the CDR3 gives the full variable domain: DAGVTQSPTHLIKTRGQQVTLRCSPKSGHDTVSWYQQALGQGPQFIFQYYEEEERQRGNFPDRFSGHQFPNYSSELNVNALLLGDSALYLCASSLGYEQYFGPGTRLTVT.

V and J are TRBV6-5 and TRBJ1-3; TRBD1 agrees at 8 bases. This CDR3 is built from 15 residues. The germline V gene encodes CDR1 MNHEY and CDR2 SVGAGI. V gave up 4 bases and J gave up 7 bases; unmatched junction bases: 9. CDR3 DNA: TGTGCCAGCAGTTCGGACAGGGACTCCAGCAACACCATATATTTT. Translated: CASSSDRDSSNTIYF.

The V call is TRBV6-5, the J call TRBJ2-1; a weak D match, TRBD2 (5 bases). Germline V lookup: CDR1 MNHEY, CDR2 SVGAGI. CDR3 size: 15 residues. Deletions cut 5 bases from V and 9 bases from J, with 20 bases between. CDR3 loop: CASSPPEGMVGEQFF. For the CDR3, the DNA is TGTGCCAGCAGTCCCCCTGAGGGAATGGTCGGTGAGCAGTTCTTC.

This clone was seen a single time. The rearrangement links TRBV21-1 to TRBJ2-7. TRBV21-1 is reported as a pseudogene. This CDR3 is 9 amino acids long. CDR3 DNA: TGTGCCAGCAAGAATCAGGGGAGGTTC. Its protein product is CASKNQGRF.

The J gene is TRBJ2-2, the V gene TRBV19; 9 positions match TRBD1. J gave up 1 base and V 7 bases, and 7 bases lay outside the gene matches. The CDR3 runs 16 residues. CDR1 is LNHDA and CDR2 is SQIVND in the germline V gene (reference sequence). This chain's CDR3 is CASKKDRGLNTGELFF. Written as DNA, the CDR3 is TGTGCCAGTAAGAAAGACAGGGGGTTGAACACCGGGGAGCTGTTTTTT.

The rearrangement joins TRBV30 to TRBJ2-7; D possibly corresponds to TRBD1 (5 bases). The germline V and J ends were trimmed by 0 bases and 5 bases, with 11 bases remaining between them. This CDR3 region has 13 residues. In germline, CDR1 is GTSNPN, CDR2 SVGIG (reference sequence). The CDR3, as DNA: TGTGCCTGGAGTGTACTTGGGGCCCACGAGCAGTACTTC. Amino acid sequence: CAWSVLGAHEQYF.

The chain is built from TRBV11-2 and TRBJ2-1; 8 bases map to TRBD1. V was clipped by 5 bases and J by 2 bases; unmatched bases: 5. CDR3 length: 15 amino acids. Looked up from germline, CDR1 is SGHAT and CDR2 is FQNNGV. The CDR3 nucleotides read TGTGCCAGCAGCGTAGGACAGGGCCCCTACAATGAGCAGTTCTTC. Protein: CASSVGQGPYNEQFF.

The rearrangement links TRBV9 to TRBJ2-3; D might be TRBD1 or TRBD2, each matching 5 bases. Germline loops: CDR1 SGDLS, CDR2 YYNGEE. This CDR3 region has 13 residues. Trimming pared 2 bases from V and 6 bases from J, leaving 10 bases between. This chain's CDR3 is CASSVSWGDTQYF. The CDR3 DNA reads TGTGCCAGCAGCGTCTCCTGGGGGGATACGCAGTATTTT. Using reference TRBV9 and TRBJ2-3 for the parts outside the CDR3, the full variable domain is DSGVTQTPKHLITATGQRVTLRCSPRSGDLSVYWYQQSLDQGLQFLIQYYNGEERAKGNILERFSAQQFPDLHSELNLSSLELGDSALYFCASSVSWGDTQYFGPGTRLTVL.

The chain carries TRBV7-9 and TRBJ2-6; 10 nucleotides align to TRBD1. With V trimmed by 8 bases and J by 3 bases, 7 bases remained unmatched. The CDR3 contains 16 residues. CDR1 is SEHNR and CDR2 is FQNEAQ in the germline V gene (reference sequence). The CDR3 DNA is TGTGCCAGCCCCTACGACAGGGGGCTTGGGGCCAACGTCCTGACTTTC. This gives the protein CASPYDRGLGANVLTF.

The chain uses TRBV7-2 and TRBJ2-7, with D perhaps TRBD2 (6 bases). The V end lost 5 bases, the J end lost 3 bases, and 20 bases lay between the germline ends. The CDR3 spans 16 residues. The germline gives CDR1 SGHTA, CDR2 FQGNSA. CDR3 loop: CASSVDPGLGNYEQYF. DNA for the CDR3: TGTGCCAGCAGCGTAGATCCGGGACTGGGGAACTACGAGCAGTACTTC. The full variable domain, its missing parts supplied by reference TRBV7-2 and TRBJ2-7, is GAGVSQSPSNKVTEKGKDVELRCDPISGHTALYWYRQSLGQGLEFLIYFQGNSAPDKSGLPSDRFSAERTGGSVSTLTIQRTQQEDSAVYLCASSVDPGLGNYEQYFGPGTRLTVT.

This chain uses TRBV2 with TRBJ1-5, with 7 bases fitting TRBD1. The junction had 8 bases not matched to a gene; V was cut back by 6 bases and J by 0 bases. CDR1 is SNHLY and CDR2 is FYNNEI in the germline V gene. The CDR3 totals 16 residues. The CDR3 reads CASSGTEAYSNQPQHF. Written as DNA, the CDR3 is TGTGCCAGCAGCGGGACAGAGGCTTATAGCAATCAGCCCCAGCATTTT.

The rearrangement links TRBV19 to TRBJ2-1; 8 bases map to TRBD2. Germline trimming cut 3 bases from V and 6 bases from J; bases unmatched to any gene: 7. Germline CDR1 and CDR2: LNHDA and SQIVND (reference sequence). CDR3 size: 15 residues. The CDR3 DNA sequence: TGTGCCAGTAGTATCACGGGAGGGGCTTCCAATGAGCAGTTCTTC. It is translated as CASSITGGASNEQFF.

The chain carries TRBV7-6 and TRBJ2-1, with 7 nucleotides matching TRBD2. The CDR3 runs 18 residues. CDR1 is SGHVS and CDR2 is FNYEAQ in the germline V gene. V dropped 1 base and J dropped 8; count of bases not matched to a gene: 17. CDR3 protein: CASSLEVGGTRAGYEQFF. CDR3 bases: TGTGCCAGCAGCTTAGAGGTCGGTGGTACTCGAGCGGGGTATGAGCAGTTCTTC.

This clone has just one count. Written as DNA, the CDR3 is TGTGCCAGCAGTATTAGCGGGAGGGCCGGGGAGCTGTTTTTT. As protein: CASSISGRAGELFF. The chain carries TRBV27 and TRBJ2-2; 11 bases match TRBD2. CDR3 length: 14 residues. CDR1 is MNHEY and CDR2 is SMNVEV in the germline V gene (reference sequence). The V and J ends lost 5 bases and 6 bases, in that order; junction bases with no gene match: 2.

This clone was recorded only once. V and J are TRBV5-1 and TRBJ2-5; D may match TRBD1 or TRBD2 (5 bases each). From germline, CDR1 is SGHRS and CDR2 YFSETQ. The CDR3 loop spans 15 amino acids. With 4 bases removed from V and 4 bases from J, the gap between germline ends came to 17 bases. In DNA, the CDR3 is TGCGCCAGCAGCCTCCGGGACGGCGTTGGAGAGACCCAGTACTTC. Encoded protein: CASSLRDGVGETQYF.

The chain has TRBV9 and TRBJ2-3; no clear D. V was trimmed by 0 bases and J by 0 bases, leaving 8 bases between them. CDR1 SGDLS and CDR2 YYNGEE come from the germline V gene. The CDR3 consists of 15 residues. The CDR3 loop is CASSVGHTSTDTQYF. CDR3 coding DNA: TGTGCCAGCAGCGTAGGTCACACTAGCACAGATACGCAGTATTTT. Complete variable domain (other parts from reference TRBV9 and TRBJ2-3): DSGVTQTPKHLITATGQRVTLRCSPRSGDLSVYWYQQSLDQGLQFLIQYYNGEERAKGNILERFSAQQFPDLHSELNLSSLELGDSALYFCASSVGHTSTDTQYFGPGTRLTVL.